Described below is a single T cell receptor beta chain sequence and its context. Its target is unknown. These data are taken from a study of response to subunit inactivated influenza vaccine. The study, taken as a whole, reports: Only a handful of new T cells, the authors suggested, are recruited with each seasonal influenza vaccination.

V lost 6 bases, J lost 2 bases, and 6 bases stayed unmatched. The CDR3 is made up of 14 amino acids. TCRdb called the RT-PCR reads again in MiXCR, with one record for every CDR3 protein. The repertoire holds over 650,000 distinct CDR3 sequences, less than 20% seen once, with about a tenth in the top ten. The material was PBMCs from blood, obtained around 5 days after vaccination. The sequence came from a man between 45 and 60 years old who received an inactivated influenza vaccine. The chain is built from TRBV12-3 or TRBV12-4 and TRBJ2-7, with TRBD2 identical over 8 bases. CDR3 region: CASSNSGETYEQYF. CDR3 DNA sequence: TGTGCCAGCAGCAATAGCGGGGAGACCTACGAGCAGTACTTC.